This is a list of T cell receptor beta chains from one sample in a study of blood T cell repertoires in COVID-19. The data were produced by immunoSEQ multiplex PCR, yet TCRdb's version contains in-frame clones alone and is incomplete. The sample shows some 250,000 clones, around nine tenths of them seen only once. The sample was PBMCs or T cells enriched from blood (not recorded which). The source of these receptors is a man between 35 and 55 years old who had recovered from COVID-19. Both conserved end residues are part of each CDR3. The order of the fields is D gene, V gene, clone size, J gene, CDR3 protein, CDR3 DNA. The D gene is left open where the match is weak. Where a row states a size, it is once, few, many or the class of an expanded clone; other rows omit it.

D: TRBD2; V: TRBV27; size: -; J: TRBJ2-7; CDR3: CASSLWTSGSSYEQYF; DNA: TGTGCCAGCAGTTTATGGACTAGCGGGAGCTCCTACGAGCAGTACTTC
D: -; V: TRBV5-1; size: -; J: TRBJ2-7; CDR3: CASSLEVAVRYEQYF; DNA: TGCGCCAGCAGCTTGGAAGTAGCGGTTAGGTACGAGCAGTACTTC
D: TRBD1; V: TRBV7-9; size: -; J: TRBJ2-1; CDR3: CASSHTGTADYNEQFF; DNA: TGTGCCAGCAGTCATACCGGGACAGCGGACTACAATGAGCAGTTCTTC
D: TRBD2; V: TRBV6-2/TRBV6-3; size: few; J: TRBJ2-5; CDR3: CASSYGLAGAQETQYF; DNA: TGTGCCAGCAGTTACGGGCTAGCGGGAGCCCAAGAGACCCAGTACTTC
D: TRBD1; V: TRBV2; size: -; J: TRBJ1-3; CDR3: CASREDRGRTDSGNTIYF; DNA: TGTGCCAGCAGAGAAGACAGGGGGCGGACTGATTCTGGAAACACCATATATTTT
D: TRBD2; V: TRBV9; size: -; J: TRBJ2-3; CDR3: CASSAGAGTSGDQTQYF; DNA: TGTGCCAGCAGCGCTGGGGCCGGGACTAGCGGAGATCAGACGCAGTATTTT
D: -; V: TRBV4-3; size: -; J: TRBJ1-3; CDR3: CASSRDTVRTFSGNTIYF; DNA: TGCGCCAGCAGCCGGGACACGGTCAGGACATTCTCTGGAAACACCATATATTTT
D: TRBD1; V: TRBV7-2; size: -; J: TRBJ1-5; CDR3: CASSLGGGPNQPQHF; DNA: TGTGCCAGCAGCTTAGGAGGGGGCCCCAATCAGCCCCAGCATTTT
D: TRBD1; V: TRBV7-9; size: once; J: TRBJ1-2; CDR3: CASSPSSGTGIYGYTF; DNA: TGTGCCAGCAGCCCGTCGAGTGGGACAGGGATCTATGGCTACACCTTC
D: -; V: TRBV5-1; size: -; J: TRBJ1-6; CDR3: CASSLGGIDSPLHF; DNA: TGCGCCAGCAGCTTGGGCGGGATTGATTCACCCCTCCACTTT
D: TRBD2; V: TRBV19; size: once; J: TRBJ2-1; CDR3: CASSIVAGGPNEQFF; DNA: TGTGCCAGTAGTATTGTAGCGGGAGGGCCTAATGAGCAGTTCTTC
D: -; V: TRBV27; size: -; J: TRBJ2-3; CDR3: CASSWSSNTDTQYF; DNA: TGTGCCAGCAGTTGGAGCAGTAACACAGATACGCAGTATTTT
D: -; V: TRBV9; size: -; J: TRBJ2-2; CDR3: CASSVQGGELFF; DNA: TGTGCCAGCAGCGTTCAGGGAGGGGAGCTGTTTTTT
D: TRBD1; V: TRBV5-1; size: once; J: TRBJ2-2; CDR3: CASSLYDGTGGNTGELFF; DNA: TGCGCCAGCAGCTTGTATGACGGGACAGGGGGGAACACCGGGGAGCTGTTTTTT
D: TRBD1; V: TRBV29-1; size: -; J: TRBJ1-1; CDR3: CSVTGGNMNTEAFF; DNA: TGCAGCGTAACAGGGGGCAACATGAACACTGAAGCTTTCTTT
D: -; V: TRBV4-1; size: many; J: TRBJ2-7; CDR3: CASKKLGGEQYF; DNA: TGCGCCAGCAAGAAACTAGGGGGCGAGCAGTACTTC
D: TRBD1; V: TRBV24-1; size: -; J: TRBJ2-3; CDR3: CATSDPGTGGLADTQYF; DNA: TGTGCCACCAGTGATCCTGGGACAGGGGGTTTGGCAGATACGCAGTATTTT
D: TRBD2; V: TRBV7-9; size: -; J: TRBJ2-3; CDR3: CASRPGLAGVDTQYF; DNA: TGTGCCAGCAGGCCGGGGCTAGCGGGAGTAGATACGCAGTATTTT
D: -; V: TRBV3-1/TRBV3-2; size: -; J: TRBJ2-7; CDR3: CASSRTTDLEQYF; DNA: TGTGCCAGCAGCCGAACGACAGACTTGGAGCAGTACTTC
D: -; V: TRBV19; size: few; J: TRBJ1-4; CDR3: CASSNVDRWVEKLFF; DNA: TGTGCCAGTAGTAACGTTGACAGATGGGTTGAAAAACTGTTTTTT
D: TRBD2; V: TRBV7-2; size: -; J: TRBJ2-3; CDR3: CASSPNPLAGGMEDTQYF; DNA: TGTGCCAGCAGCCCGAACCCACTAGCGGGAGGAATGGAGGATACGCAGTATTTT
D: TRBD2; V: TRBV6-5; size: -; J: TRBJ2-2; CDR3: CASSYSLAGWGGELFF; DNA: TGTGCCAGCAGTTACAGCCTAGCGGGATGGGGCGGGGAGCTGTTTTTT
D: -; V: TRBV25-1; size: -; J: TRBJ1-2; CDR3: CASSAPFLSGYTF; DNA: TGTGCCAGCAGTGCTCCTTTTCTGTCTGGCTACACCTTC
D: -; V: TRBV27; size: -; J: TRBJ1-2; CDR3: CASSSWGTFGYTF; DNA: TGTGCCAGCTCCTCGTGGGGGACATTTGGCTACACCTTC
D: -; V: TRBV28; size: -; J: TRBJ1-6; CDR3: CASSLYLRTTHNSPLHF; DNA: TGTGCCAGCAGTTTATACCTCCGGACAACACATAATTCACCCCTCCACTTT
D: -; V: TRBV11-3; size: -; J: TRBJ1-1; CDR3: CASILTGTHTEAFF; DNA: TGTGCCAGCATCTTGACCGGGACACACACTGAAGCTTTCTTT
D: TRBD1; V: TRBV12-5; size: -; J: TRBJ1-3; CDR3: CASGPPGTGRQTGNTIYF; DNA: TGTGCTAGTGGTCCCCCCGGGACAGGGAGGCAGACTGGAAACACCATATATTTT
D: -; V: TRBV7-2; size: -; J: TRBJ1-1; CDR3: CASSSSGGMNTEAFF; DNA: TGTGCCAGCAGCTCAAGTGGGGGCATGAACACTGAAGCTTTCTTT
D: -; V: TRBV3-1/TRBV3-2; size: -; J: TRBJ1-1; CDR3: CASSHRRNTEAFF; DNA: TGTGCCAGCAGCCACCGCAGGAACACTGAAGCTTTCTTT
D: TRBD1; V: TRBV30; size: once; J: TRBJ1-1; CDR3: CAWSEERTGWNTEAFF; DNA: TGTGCCTGGAGTGAGGAAAGGACAGGCTGGAACACTGAAGCTTTCTTT
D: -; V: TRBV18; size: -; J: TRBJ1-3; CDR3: CASSPGGSSGNTIYF; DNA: TGTGCCAGCTCACCGGGGGGGAGCTCTGGAAACACCATATATTTT
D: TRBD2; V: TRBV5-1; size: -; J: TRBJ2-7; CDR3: CASSRGLAGVSYEQYF; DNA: TGCGCCAGCAGCAGAGGACTAGCGGGAGTCTCCTACGAGCAGTACTTC
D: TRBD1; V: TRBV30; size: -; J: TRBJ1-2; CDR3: CAPDQPGQGSKCGYTF; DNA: TGTGCCCCCGATCAACCGGGACAGGGGAGTAAGTGTGGCTACACCTTC
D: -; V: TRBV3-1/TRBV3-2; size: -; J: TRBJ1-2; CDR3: CASSQGRNYGYTF; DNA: TGTGCCAGCAGCCAAGGCAGAAACTATGGCTACACCTTC
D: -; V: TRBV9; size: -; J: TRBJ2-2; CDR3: CASSVVGDSNTNTGELFF; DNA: TGTGCCAGCAGCGTAGTGGGTGACTCGAATACTAACACCGGGGAGCTGTTTTTT
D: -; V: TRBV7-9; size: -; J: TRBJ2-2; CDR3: CARDSLTGELFF; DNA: TGTGCCAGGGACAGCCTCACCGGGGAGCTGTTTTTT
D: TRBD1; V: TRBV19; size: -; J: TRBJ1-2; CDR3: CASTSIGAVQTGGRYGYTF; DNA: TGTGCCAGTACCAGTATAGGTGCCGTACAAACAGGGGGGCGGTATGGCTACACCTTC
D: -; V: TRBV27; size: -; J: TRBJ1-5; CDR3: CASSPSRSFNQPQHF; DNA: TGTGCCAGCAGTCCCTCCCGGTCCTTCAATCAGCCCCAGCATTTT
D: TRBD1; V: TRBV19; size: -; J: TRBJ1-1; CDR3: CASSDPNRQGRTEAFF; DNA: TGTGCCAGTAGCGACCCCAATCGACAGGGCCGAACTGAAGCTTTCTTT
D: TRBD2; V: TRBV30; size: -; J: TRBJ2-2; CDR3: CAWTGLVVVGELFF; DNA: TGTGCCTGGACGGGACTAGTAGTCGTCGGGGAGCTGTTTTTT
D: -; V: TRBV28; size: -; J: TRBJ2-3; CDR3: CASNPLGSGTDTQYF; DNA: TGTGCCAGCAATCCACTGGGGAGTGGCACAGATACGCAGTATTTT
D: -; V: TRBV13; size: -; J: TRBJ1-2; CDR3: CASSFFREGLVGGYTF; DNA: TGTGCCAGCAGCTTTTTTCGTGAGGGATTAGTCGGTGGCTACACCTTC
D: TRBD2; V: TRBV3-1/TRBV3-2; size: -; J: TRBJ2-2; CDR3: CASSQGGLAGGLGTGELFF; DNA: TGTGCCAGCAGCCAAGGCGGACTAGCGGGGGGGTTGGGCACCGGGGAGCTGTTTTTT
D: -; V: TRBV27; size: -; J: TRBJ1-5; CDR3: CASSSDSPHQPQHF; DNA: TGTGCCAGCAGTTCCGACAGCCCCCATCAGCCCCAGCATTTT
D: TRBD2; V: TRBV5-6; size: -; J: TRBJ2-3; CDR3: CASSYLAGGTDTQYF; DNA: TGTGCCAGCAGCTACTTGGCGGGGGGCACAGATACGCAGTATTTT
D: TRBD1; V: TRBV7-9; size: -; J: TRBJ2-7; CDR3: CASSLVTGEYEQYF; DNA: TGTGCCAGCAGCTTAGTAACAGGGGAGTACGAGCAGTACTTC
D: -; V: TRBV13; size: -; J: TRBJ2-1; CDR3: CASSLRGAVNEQFF; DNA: TGTGCCAGCAGCTTACGGGGGGCAGTCAATGAGCAGTTCTTC
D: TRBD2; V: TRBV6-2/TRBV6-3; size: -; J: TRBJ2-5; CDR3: CASSRTSGGAQETQYF; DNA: TGTGCCAGCAGCAGGACTAGCGGGGGGGCCCAAGAGACCCAGTACTTC
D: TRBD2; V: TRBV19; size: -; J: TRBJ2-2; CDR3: CASTRREYTGELFF; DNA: TGTGCCAGTACCAGGCGGGAGTACACCGGGGAGCTGTTTTTT
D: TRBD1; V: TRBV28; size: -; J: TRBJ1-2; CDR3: CASSSTQGASGYTF; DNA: TGTGCCAGCAGTTCGACACAGGGGGCCTCTGGCTACACCTTC
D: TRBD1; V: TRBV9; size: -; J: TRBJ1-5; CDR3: CASSEGQGNQPQHF; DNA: TGTGCCAGCAGCGAGGGACAGGGCAATCAGCCCCAGCATTTT
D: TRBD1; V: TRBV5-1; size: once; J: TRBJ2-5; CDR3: CASSPGRTGVQETQYF; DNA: TGCGCCAGCAGCCCGGGACGGACAGGGGTCCAAGAGACCCAGTACTTC
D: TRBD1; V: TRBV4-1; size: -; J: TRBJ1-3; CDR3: CASSRLRDRGSGNTIYF; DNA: TGCGCCAGCAGCCGACTCCGGGACAGGGGTTCTGGAAACACCATATATTTT
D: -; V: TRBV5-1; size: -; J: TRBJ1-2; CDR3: CASSSDTGRPYGYTF; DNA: TGCGCCAGCAGTTCGGACACCGGGAGGCCCTATGGCTACACCTTC